This T cell receptor (beta chain) was obtained from a study of OX40 agonist ivuxolimab in advanced cancers. This clone has a single count. Its antigen remains unidentified. Libraries were prepared by immunoSEQ multiplex PCR; TCRdb keeps only in-frame clonotypes and omits some of them. Here the sample spans 70,000 to 100,000 clones, about nine tenths being singletons. Study-wide findings and caveats: There were also nonresponders showing low normalized T-cell clonal expansion. At doses 0.1 to 3.0 mg/kg, CD4+ and CD8+ clones expanded.

CDR3 length: 15 residues. CDR1 is SGHTA, CDR2 FQGNSA, per germline. Trimming left V 5 bases short and J 4 bases short, with 17 bases between. This sequence originates from an adult with an advanced solid tumor such as melanoma, head and neck, liver or kidney cancer. This specimen was CD4+ or CD8+ T cells sorted from blood, taken in a trial of the OX40 agonist ivuxolimab. The genes are TRBV7-2 and TRBJ1-2; possible D gene TRBD1, 6 bases. In nucleotides, the CDR3 is TGTGCCAGCAGCCCCTACAAAACGGACAGCTATGGCTACACCTTC. Translating it yields CASSPYKTDSYGYTF.